Listed here are 27 T cell receptor beta chains from one sample, sequenced in a study of blood T cell repertoires in COVID-19. The repertoire was sequenced with immunoSEQ multiplex PCR; TCRdb's copy has only in-frame clones and lacks some. The sample includes tens of thousands of clones, 80% to 90% of them seen just once. Sequenced input: peripheral blood. Source of these receptors: a man aged 40-49 years with acute or convalescent COVID-19.

The table lists this clone with a few counts. The genes are TRBV27 and TRBJ1-5; tentatively, D is TRBD1 (6 bases). CDR3 size: 13 residues. The V gene lost 3 bases and the J gene lost 4 bases, with 7 bases spanning the gap. Germline loops: CDR1 MNHEY, CDR2 SMNVEV (reference sequence). This chain's CDR3 is CASSFDRNQPQHF. The CDR3 DNA reads as TGTGCCAGCAGTTTCGACAGGAATCAGCCCCAGCATTTT.

The chain is built from TRBV5-4 and TRBJ2-5, with 10 bases that match TRBD1. Germline CDR1 SGHNT, CDR2 YYREEE (reference sequence). The CDR3 is 17 amino acids. V gave up 2 bases and J gave up 4 bases; unmatched junction bases: 11. CDR3 residues: CASSLEGTGARGETQYF. Written as DNA, the CDR3 is TGTGCCAGCAGCTTAGAGGGGACAGGGGCCCGCGGAGAGACCCAGTACTTC.

The rearrangement links TRBV7-3 to TRBJ2-1; the match to TRBD2 covers 11 bases. V was pared by 1 base and J by 10 bases, with 6 bases of the junction left unmatched. Germline CDR1 reads SGHTA; CDR2 reads FQGTGA. This CDR3 contains 15 residues. CDR3 coding DNA: TGTGCCAGCAGCTTAAGTCTAGCGGGGGGCCAGGAGCAGTTCTTC. Translation: CASSLSLAGGQEQFF.

This chain joins TRBV27 and TRBJ2-7, with TRBD1 identical over 11 bases. The CDR3 extends over 14 amino acids. CDR1 and CDR2 (germline): MNHEY, SMNVEV (reference sequence). Trimming took 8 bases from V and 4 from J; bases not matched to a gene: 7. The CDR3 sequence is CASGRGTGGYEQYF. For the CDR3, the DNA is TGTGCCAGCGGTAGGGGGACAGGGGGGTACGAGCAGTACTTC.

This sequence joins TRBV29-1 and TRBJ1-1, with 7 nucleotides matching TRBD1. Germline values: CDR1 SQVTM, CDR2 ANQGSEA. The V segment lost 6 bases and the J segment 11 bases; nucleotides outside the gene matches: 6. This CDR3 is 10 amino acids long. The DNA of the CDR3 is TGCAGCGTAGGCGACAGGGTGGCTTTCTTT. Its translation is CSVGDRVAFF.

This clone was seen a few times. V is TRBV9 and J is TRBJ1-4; D unresolved. Per the germline V gene, CDR1 is SGDLS and CDR2 is YYNGEE. The CDR3 loop spans 15 amino acids. Trimming removed 4 bases from V and 3 bases from J, with 13 bases in between. Written as DNA, the CDR3 is TGTGCCAGCAGCTCAGGCACCGGCCCTAATGAAAAACTGTTTTTT. Its protein is CASSSGTGPNEKLFF.

V is TRBV5-1 and J is TRBJ2-5, with 7 bases matching TRBD1. Unmatched junction bases numbered 8, after V lost 6 bases and J lost 3 bases. There are 14 residues in the CDR3. Germline CDR1 reads SGHRS; CDR2 reads YFSETQ. The CDR3, as DNA: TGCGCCAGCAACCGGGACAGAAGCGAAGAGACCCAGTACTTC. Protein product: CASNRDRSEETQYF.

This rearrangement joins TRBV6-6 to TRBJ2-5; TRBD1 might be the D (5 bases). Germline CDR1 is MNHNY and CDR2 is SVGAGI (reference sequence). V was clipped by 0 bases and J by 6 bases, with 11 bases between them. CDR3 length: 14 amino acids. The CDR3 DNA reads TGTGCCAGCAGTTACTCGGAGTCAGGGAAGACCCAGTACTTC. This codes for CASSYSESGKTQYF.

This clone showed up just once. This chain uses TRBV9 with TRBJ2-7; 7 bases line up with TRBD1. The CDR3 has 14 amino acids. Germline V gene lookup returns CDR1 SGDLS and CDR2 YYNGEE. Trimming cost V 2 bases and J 2 bases; bases outside gene matches: 4. CDR3 protein: CASSVDRYTYEQYF. For the CDR3, the DNA is TGTGCCAGCAGCGTGGACAGGTACACCTACGAGCAGTACTTC. The full variable domain, completed using reference TRBV9 and TRBJ2-7, is DSGVTQTPKHLITATGQRVTLRCSPRSGDLSVYWYQQSLDQGLQFLIQYYNGEERAKGNILERFSAQQFPDLHSELNLSSLELGDSALYFCASSVDRYTYEQYFGPGTRLTVT.

The V gene is TRBV20-1, the J gene TRBJ2-3; D perhaps matches TRBD2 (6 bases). Trimming took off 3 bases at V and 2 bases at J, with 24 bases between the two ends. The CDR3 is 18 amino acids. Germline CDR1 and CDR2: DFQATT and SNEGSKA (reference sequence). The CDR3 protein is CSASQHPRVREDTDTQYF. The DNA for the CDR3 is TGCAGTGCTAGTCAGCACCCCAGGGTGCGGGAAGACACAGATACGCAGTATTTT.

The J gene is TRBJ2-2, the V gene TRBV30; D possibly corresponds to TRBD1 (6 bases). The CDR3 contains 13 residues. V was trimmed by 4 bases and J by 5 bases, leaving 11 bases between them. The germline CDR1 and CDR2 sequences are GTSNPN and SVGIG (reference sequence). The CDR3 nucleotides are TGTGCCTGGAACCCCAGGGGTACCGGGGAGCTGTTTTTT. This translates into CAWNPRGTGELFF.

The chain links TRBV6-6 to TRBJ1-1; D unclear. Germline-derived CDR1 and CDR2 are MNHNY and SVGAGI (reference sequence). V lost 2 bases and J lost 8, with 12 bases in between. This CDR3 region has 13 residues. The CDR3 is CASSYGQSAEAFF. DNA for the CDR3: TGTGCCAGCAGTTACGGCCAGAGCGCAGAAGCTTTCTTT.

The rearrangement joins TRBV7-9 to TRBJ2-5; TRBD2 agrees at 8 bases. Germline trimming cut 3 bases from V and 2 bases from J; bases unmatched to any gene: 8. CDR1 and CDR2 (germline): SEHNR, FQNEAQ (reference sequence). The CDR3 is 16 residues long. The CDR3 DNA is TGTGCCAGCAGCTTCGGGCGCGGGGGGACTCAAGAGACCCAGTACTTC. Its translation is CASSFGRGGTQETQYF.

The chain has TRBV5-1 and TRBJ1-1; D is undetermined. Trimming took 3 bases from V and 2 from J, leaving 11 bases between them. The germline CDR1 and CDR2 sequences are SGHRS and YFSETQ. This CDR3 contains 14 residues. The CDR3 reads CASSSRGTNTEAFF. The CDR3 DNA reads TGCGCCAGCAGCTCAAGAGGTACTAACACTGAAGCTTTCTTT.

The V and J genes are TRBV28 and TRBJ2-5, with 9 bases aligning to TRBD1. The ends lost 3 bases at V and 5 bases at J; junction bases unmatched: 31. The germline CDR1 and CDR2 sequences are MDHEN and SYDVKM. The CDR3 is made up of 23 amino acids. The CDR3 sequence: CASSFPLPFGDREGGGSWETQYF. CDR3 nucleotides: TGTGCCAGCAGTTTCCCCCTCCCTTTTGGGGACAGGGAAGGCGGTGGGTCTTGGGAGACCCAGTACTTC.

The chain combines TRBV11-2 with TRBJ2-1; D is possibly TRBD1 (6 bases). Trimming took 5 bases from V and 6 from J, leaving 14 bases between them. CDR3 length equals 14 residues. Germline-derived CDR1 and CDR2 are SGHAT and FQNNGV. The CDR3 DNA is TGTGCCAGCAGCCCTACGAGAGGGGGCAATGAGCAGTTCTTC. This encodes CASSPTRGGNEQFF. Looking up the rest from reference TRBV11-2 and TRBJ2-1 gives the full variable domain: EAGVAQSPRYKIIEKRQSVAFWCNPISGHATLYWYQQILGQGPKLLIQFQNNGVVDDSQLPKDRFSAERLKGVDSTLKIQPAKLEDSAVYLCASSPTRGGNEQFFGPGTRLTVL.

The chain recombines TRBV7-2 with TRBJ1-5; TRBD1 matches 7 bases. This CDR3 has 15 residues. Germline V gene data show CDR1 as SGHTA and CDR2 as FQGNSA. Unmatched junction bases numbered 5, after V lost 2 bases and J lost 4 bases. The DNA of the CDR3 is TGTGCCAGCAGCTTAAATCCGGGACAGAATCAGCCCCAGCATTTT. Its translation: CASSLNPGQNQPQHF.

The chain couples TRBV6-6 to TRBJ2-3; TRBD1 matches 11 bases. Looked up from germline, CDR1 is MNHNY and CDR2 is SVGAGI (reference sequence). The V segment lost 5 bases and the J segment 2 bases; nucleotides outside the gene matches: 9. The CDR3 extends over 17 amino acids. The CDR3 loop reads CASSRLGQGGNTDTQYF. DNA of the CDR3: TGTGCCAGCAGTCGCTTGGGACAGGGGGGGAACACAGATACGCAGTATTTT.

This clone was seen a handful of times. This sequence joins TRBV5-4 and TRBJ2-2; D is ambiguous. CDR3 length equals 15 residues. The ends were cut back, 4 bases at V and 0 bases at J, with 10 bases in the middle. Germline loops: CDR1 SGHNT, CDR2 YYREEE (reference sequence). CDR3 sequence reads: CASSPRPANTGELFF. CDR3 nucleotide sequence: TGTGCCAGCAGCCCGAGGCCAGCGAACACCGGGGAGCTGTTTTTT. The full variable domain, with the rest looked up from reference TRBV5-4 and TRBJ2-2, is ETGVTQSPTHLIKTRGQQVTLRCSSQSGHNTVSWYQQALGQGPQFIFQYYREEENGRGNFPPRFSGLQFPNYSSELNVNALELDDSALYLCASSPRPANTGELFFGEGSRLTVL.

This rearrangement joins TRBV5-4 to TRBJ1-6; 9 nucleotides line up with TRBD1. Per germline, CDR1 SGHNT and CDR2 YYREEE (reference sequence). The CDR3 sequence is 16 residues long. V trimming: 0 bases; J trimming: 7 bases; junction bases outside the gene matches: 5. This chain's CDR3 is CASSLGAGTGNSPLHF. In nucleotides, the CDR3 is TGTGCCAGCAGCTTGGGGGCGGGGACAGGGAATTCACCCCTCCACTTT.

The rearrangement links TRBV3-1 (or the pseudogene TRBV3-2) to TRBJ2-1; D possibly corresponds to TRBD2 (6 bases). CDR1 is LGHDT and CDR2 is YNNKEL in the germline V gene (reference sequence). CDR3 length equals 16 residues. Trimming stripped 4 bases from V and 9 bases from J, with 22 bases between. CDR3 amino acids: CASSPPRGFWVSEQFF. Here the CDR3 DNA reads TGTGCCAGCAGCCCCCCTCGGGGGTTTTGGGTCAGTGAGCAGTTCTTC.

The chain couples TRBV3-1 (or the pseudogene TRBV3-2) to TRBJ1-2; D perhaps matches TRBD1 (6 bases). Trimming shortened V by 0 bases and J by 5 bases, and 13 bases separated the two germline ends. The CDR3 is 15 residues long. The germline V gene has CDR1 LGHDT and CDR2 YNNKEL (reference sequence). The CDR3 here is CASSQDTGQGYGYTF. The CDR3 nucleotides are TGTGCCAGCAGCCAAGATACGGGGCAGGGGTATGGCTACACCTTC.

The rearrangement links TRBV6-5 to TRBJ1-5; TRBD1 matches 9 bases. The germline CDR1 and CDR2 sequences are MNHEY and SVGAGI. J gave up 2 bases and V 0 bases, and 2 bases lay outside the gene matches. There are 16 residues in the CDR3. The CDR3 protein is CASSYSRDRGNQPQHF. The CDR3 DNA sequence: TGTGCCAGCAGTTACTCGAGGGACAGGGGCAATCAGCCCCAGCATTTT.

This clone was counted between two and nine times. The CDR3 nucleotides are TGTGCCAGCAGCCTTGAGGGCACCTCAGATACGCAGTATTTT. Protein: CASSLEGTSDTQYF. The chain couples TRBV3-1 (or the pseudogene TRBV3-2) to TRBJ2-3; tentative D call: TRBD2 (5 bases). Germline V CDR1 and CDR2: LGHDT, YNNKEL (reference sequence). The CDR3 has 14 residues. V gave up 4 bases and J gave up 4 bases, with 12 bases separating them.

The chain employs TRBV5-1 and TRBJ2-3; TRBD1 might be the D (5 bases). Trimming pared 4 bases from V and 4 bases from J, leaving 10 bases between. The CDR3 has 13 residues. The germline V gene encodes CDR1 SGHRS and CDR2 YFSETQ. CDR3 residues: CASSGQGADTQYF. Written as DNA, the CDR3 is TGCGCCAGCAGCGGCCAGGGTGCAGATACGCAGTATTTT.

The V call is TRBV5-1, the J call TRBJ2-1, with a tentative D call TRBD2 (6 bases). The V gene lost 0 bases and the J gene lost 6 bases, with 10 bases spanning the gap. Germline loops: CDR1 SGHRS, CDR2 YFSETQ. There are 14 residues in the CDR3. Here the CDR3 reads CASSLVLSGNEQFF. CDR3 nucleotide sequence: TGCGCCAGCAGCTTGGTGCTTAGCGGCAATGAGCAGTTCTTC.

V is TRBV19 and J is TRBJ1-2; 7 bases fit TRBD1. V was clipped by 6 bases and J by 4 bases; unmatched bases: 5. The CDR3 length is 13 residues. Germline CDR1 is LNHDA and CDR2 is SQIVND (reference sequence). DNA for the CDR3: TGTGCCAGTAGCAGACAGGGCTCCTATGGCTACACCTTC. Translated, it gives CASSRQGSYGYTF.